This entry features one TCR beta chain sequence. Its antigen is as yet unknown. The table came from immunoSEQ multiplex PCR; TCRdb's copy has only in-frame clones and leaves some out. The sample consists of 70,000 to 100,000 clones, about 89% of them appearing once. V lost 4 bases and J lost 0; bases outside the gene matches: 6. The CDR3 is 16 residues long. Germline V gene sequence: CDR1 SGHNT, CDR2 YYREEE (reference sequence). This sample was taken from a study of graft-versus-host responses after intestinal transplantation. The TCR was taken from a human donor who received an intestinal transplant. This chain links TRBV5-4 with TRBJ2-3; 9 bases align to TRBD2. The input for sequencing was unstimulated CD4+ T cells sorted from spleen or lymph node cells, taken before intestinal transplant. CDR3 sequence: CASSRSGLASTDTQYF. The CDR3 nucleotides read TGTGCCAGCAGCCGTTCGGGACTAGCAAGCACAGATACGCAGTATTTT.